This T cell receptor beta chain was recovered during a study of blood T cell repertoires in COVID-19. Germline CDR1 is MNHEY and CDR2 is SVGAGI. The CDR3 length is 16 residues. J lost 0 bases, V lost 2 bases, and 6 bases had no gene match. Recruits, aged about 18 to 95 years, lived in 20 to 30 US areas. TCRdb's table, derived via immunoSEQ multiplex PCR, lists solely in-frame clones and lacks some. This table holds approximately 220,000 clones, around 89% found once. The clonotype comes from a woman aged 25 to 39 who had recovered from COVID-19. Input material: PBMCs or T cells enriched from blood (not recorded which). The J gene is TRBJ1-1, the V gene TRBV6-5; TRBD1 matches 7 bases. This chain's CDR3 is CASSYRRTGMNTEAFF. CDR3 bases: TGTGCCAGCAGTTACCGAAGGACAGGCATGAACACTGAAGCTTTCTTT.